One sample yielded the 19 T cell receptor beta chains listed below, sequenced in a study of CD8+CD57+ T cells in acquired aplastic anemia. Genomic DNA templated the TCR beta VDJ and CDR3 profiling. One entry per CDR3 protein results from TCRdb running MiXCR on the reads. This sample has 150,000 to 200,000 distinct CDR3 sequences, with roughly 47% found just once. The sample taken for sequencing was sorted CD4+, CD8+, or CD8+CD57+ T cells (not recorded which) from PBMCs. These receptors were taken from a human donor in good health.

This chain joins TRBV29-1 and TRBJ1-6; 7 bases align to TRBD1. Germline lookup yields CDR1 SQVTM and CDR2 ANQGSEA. V trimming: 7 bases; J trimming: 5 bases; junction bases outside the gene matches: 8. The CDR3 covers 14 residues. The CDR3 reads CSARDSTDNSPLHF. The CDR3 region has the DNA TGCAGCGCACGGGACAGCACCGATAATTCACCCCTCCACTTT. Drawing the rest from reference TRBV29-1 and TRBJ1-6, the complete variable domain is SAVISQKPSRDICQRGTSLTIQCQVDSQVTMMFWYRQQPGQSLTLIATANQGSEATYESGFVIDKFPISRPNLTFSTLTVSNMSPEDSSIYLCSARDSTDNSPLHFGNGTRLTVT.

There are many counts of this clonotype. This chain links TRBV19 with TRBJ1-2; D gene uncertain. Deletions cut 5 bases from V and 0 bases from J, with 16 bases between. The CDR3 is 16 amino acids. Germline CDR1 reads LNHDA; CDR2 reads SQIVND (reference sequence). For the CDR3, the DNA is TGTGCCAGTAGTCGAAGGGCCACTGTCTCTAACTATGGCTACACCTTC. Its translation: CASSRRATVSNYGYTF.

The rearrangement links TRBV2 to TRBJ2-7; the match to TRBD2 covers 7 bases. The CDR3 totals 12 residues. CDR1 and CDR2 from the germline V gene are SNHLY and FYNNEI. V gave up 8 bases and J gave up 5 bases; unmatched junction bases: 6. The CDR3 region has the DNA TGTGCCAGCGTCCAGCGGGGAAACGAGCAGTACTTC. The encoded protein is CASVQRGNEQYF. Drawing the rest from reference TRBV2 and TRBJ2-7, the complete variable domain is EPEVTQTPSHQVTQMGQEVILRCVPISNHLYFYWYRQILGQKVEFLVSFYNNEISEKSEIFDDQFSVERPDGSNFTLKIRSTKLEDSAMYFCASVQRGNEQYFGPGTRLTVT.

This clonotype was counted only a few times. This CDR3 reads CAVRQPDGYTF. The CDR3, as DNA: TGTGCTGTTCGACAGCCGGACGGCTACACCTTC. The rearrangement links TRBV7-7 to TRBJ1-2; D perhaps matches TRBD1 (5 bases). The germline CDR1 and CDR2 sequences are SSHAT and FNYEAQ (reference sequence). The CDR3 length is 11 residues.

V and J are TRBV15 and TRBJ2-5, with TRBD2 matching 7 bases. Germline V gives CDR1 LNHNV, CDR2 YYDKDF (reference sequence). V shed 2 bases and J 4 bases; nucleotides not matched to a gene: 7. The CDR3 sequence is 15 residues long. Here the CDR3 reads CATSRSTSRSETQYF. The CDR3 nucleotides read TGTGCCACCAGCAGATCGACTAGCCGTTCAGAGACCCAGTACTTC.

The rearrangement joins TRBV30 to TRBJ1-1, with D tentatively TRBD1 (5 bases). Deletions cut 0 bases from V and 4 bases from J, with 15 bases between. The CDR3 has 15 residues. CDR1 is GTSNPN and CDR2 is SVGIG in the germline V gene (reference sequence). The CDR3 loop reads CAWSVPSVGGTEAFF. The CDR3 DNA sequence: TGTGCCTGGAGTGTACCAAGCGTTGGGGGCACTGAAGCTTTCTTT.

The chain is built from TRBV10-3 and TRBJ1-2; D is possibly TRBD1 (5 bases). V lost 8 bases and J lost 4, with 20 bases in between. The germline CDR1 and CDR2 sequences are ENHRY and SYGVKD. CDR3 length: 15 residues. CDR3: CAIVGTTLGSYGYTF. The CDR3 DNA reads TGTGCCATCGTTGGGACGACTCTTGGCTCCTATGGCTACACCTTC.

V is TRBV10-3 and J is TRBJ1-4; unclear D gene. Deletions cut 3 bases from V and 5 bases from J, with 7 bases between. From germline, CDR1 is ENHRY and CDR2 SYGVKD. The CDR3 is 13 residues long. DNA for the CDR3: TGTGCCATCAGTGAAACAGTAAATGAAAAACTGTTTTTT. Residues: CAISETVNEKLFF.

To note about this clonotype: A much larger clone lies one base from this, so it may be a read error. The chain is built from TRBV20-1 and TRBJ1-5, with D hard to call. Germline CDR1 and CDR2: DFQATT and SNEGSKA (reference sequence). This CDR3 comprises 12 residues. The CDR3 region has the DNA TGCGGTGGCGGCAGGCCTAATCAGCCCCAGCATTTT. Its translation: CGGGRPNQPQHF.

A single count supports this clonotype. The chain employs TRBV6-4 and TRBJ1-2; 9 bases fit TRBD1. Per germline, CDR1 MRHNA and CDR2 SNTAGT. V gave up 5 bases and J gave up 7 bases; unmatched junction bases: 8. The length of the CDR3 is 14 residues. CDR3 amino acids: CASSQTGGFGGYTF. The CDR3 region has the DNA TGTGCCAGCAGTCAAACAGGGGGCTTTGGTGGCTACACCTTC.

This clonotype was observed at least ten times. This sequence joins TRBV5-1 and TRBJ1-1; the D is unclear. The CDR3 covers 16 residues. Trimming took off 4 bases at V and 2 bases at J, with 18 bases between the two ends. CDR1 SGHRS and CDR2 YFSETQ come from the germline V gene. The CDR3: CASSPHPKTTNTEAFF. CDR3 nucleotide sequence: TGCGCCAGCAGCCCACACCCGAAGACAACAAACACTGAAGCTTTCTTT.

The CDR3: CASSLHGLAGGTQYF. The CDR3 nucleotides are TGCGCCAGCAGCTTGCATGGACTAGCGGGGGGAACGCAGTATTTT. The chain carries TRBV5-1 and TRBJ2-3; 14 nucleotides align to TRBD2. This CDR3 is 15 amino acids long. The V and J ends lost 1 base and 9 bases, in that order; junction bases with no gene match: 4. Germline-derived CDR1 and CDR2 are SGHRS and YFSETQ.

This clonotype was recorded at least ten times. This chain uses TRBV7-2 with TRBJ2-7; possible D gene TRBD1, 5 bases. Between the trimmed V and J ends, which lost 6 bases and 2 bases, there was a span of 11 bases. From germline, CDR1 is SGHTA and CDR2 FQGNSA. CDR3 length: 13 residues. CDR3: CASRVGATYEQYF. The DNA for the CDR3 is TGTGCCAGCAGGGTAGGGGCCACCTACGAGCAGTACTTC.

This clonotype was observed a few times. The V call is TRBV18, the J call TRBJ2-1; D gene unclear. The V gene lost 1 base and the J gene lost 10 bases, with 5 bases spanning the gap. Germline lookup yields CDR1 KGHSH and CDR2 LQKENI. The CDR3 contains 11 residues. The CDR3 is CASSPQTEQFF. In DNA form, the CDR3 reads TGTGCCAGCTCACCACAGACAGAGCAGTTCTTC.

About this clonotype itself: A read error is possible here, since a much larger clone lies one base away. This rearrangement joins TRBV10-3 to TRBJ2-1, with D perhaps TRBD1 or TRBD2 (5 bases each). The CDR3 totals 13 residues. Germline V gene data show CDR1 as ENHRY and CDR2 as SYGVKD. CDR3 protein: CATEPGPNNEQLF. The CDR3 bases are TGTGCCACCGAGCCGGGGCCAAACAATGAGCAGCTCTTC.

This chain uses TRBV7-8 with TRBJ2-7; weak D call: TRBD2 (6 bases). The V end was cut by 1 base, the J end by 0 bases, with 13 bases between. This CDR3 comprises 16 residues. The germline gives CDR1 SGHVS, CDR2 FQNEAQ. CDR3 sequence (DNA): TGTGCCAGCAGCTTAGAGGGGAGGCCTTCCTCCTACGAGCAGTACTTC. This translates into CASSLEGRPSSYEQYF.

Ten or more counts support this clonotype. The rearrangement joins TRBV10-2 to TRBJ2-7, with D unclear. Trimming shortened V by 7 bases and J by 0 bases, and 13 bases separated the two germline ends. Germline loops: CDR1 WSHSY, CDR2 SAAADI. The CDR3 covers 14 residues. CDR3 in amino acids: CASTQSRISYEQYF. The DNA of the CDR3 is TGCGCCAGCACACAATCCCGGATCTCCTACGAGCAGTACTTC.

Many counts were recorded for this clonotype. The V gene is TRBV7-2, the J gene TRBJ2-7; no clear D gene. The germline gives CDR1 SGHTA, CDR2 FQGNSA. V was cut by 5 bases and J by 4 bases, with 12 bases left in between. The CDR3 contains 13 residues. Here the CDR3 DNA reads TGTGCCAGCAGCCTGGGGTCACGTTACGAGCAGTACTTC. Encoded protein: CASSLGSRYEQYF.

This clonotype was detected many times. The chain is built from TRBV12-3 or TRBV12-4 and TRBJ2-6, with D unclear. V was cut by 1 base and J by 3 bases, with 10 bases left in between. CDR3 length: 16 amino acids. The CDR3 loop reads CASSLGPLRGANVLTF. The CDR3 DNA follows: TGTGCCAGCAGTTTAGGTCCACTCCGTGGGGCCAACGTCCTGACTTTC.